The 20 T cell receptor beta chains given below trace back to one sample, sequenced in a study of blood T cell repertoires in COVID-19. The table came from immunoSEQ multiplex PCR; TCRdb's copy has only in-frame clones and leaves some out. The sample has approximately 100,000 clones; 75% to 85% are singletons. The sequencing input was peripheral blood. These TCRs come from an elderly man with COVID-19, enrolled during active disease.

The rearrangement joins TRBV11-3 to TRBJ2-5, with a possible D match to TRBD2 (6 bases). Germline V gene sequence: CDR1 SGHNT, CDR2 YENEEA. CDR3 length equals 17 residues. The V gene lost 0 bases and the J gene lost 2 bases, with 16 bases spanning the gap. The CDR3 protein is CASSLDRREPPQETQYF. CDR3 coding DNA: TGTGCCAGCAGCTTAGATAGGAGGGAACCTCCTCAAGAGACCCAGTACTTC.

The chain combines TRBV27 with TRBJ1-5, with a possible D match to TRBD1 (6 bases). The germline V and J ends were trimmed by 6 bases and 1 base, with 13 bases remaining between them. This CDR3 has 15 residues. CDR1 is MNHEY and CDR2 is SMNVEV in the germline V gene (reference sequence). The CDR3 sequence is CASSSKDSSNQPQHF. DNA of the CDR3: TGTGCCAGCAGCTCTAAGGACAGCAGCAATCAGCCCCAGCATTTT.

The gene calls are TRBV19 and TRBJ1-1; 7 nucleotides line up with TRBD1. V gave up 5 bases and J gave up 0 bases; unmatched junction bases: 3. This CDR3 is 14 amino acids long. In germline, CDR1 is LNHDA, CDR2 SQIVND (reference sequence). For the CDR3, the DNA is TGTGCCAGTAGTGTCAGGGGGATGAACACTGAAGCTTTCTTT. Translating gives CASSVRGMNTEAFF.

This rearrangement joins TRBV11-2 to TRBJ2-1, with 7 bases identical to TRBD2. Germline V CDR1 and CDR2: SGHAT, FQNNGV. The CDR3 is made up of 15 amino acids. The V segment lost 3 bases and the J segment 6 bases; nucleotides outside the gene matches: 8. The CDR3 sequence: CASSLRGGWSNEQFF. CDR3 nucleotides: TGTGCCAGCAGCTTGCGGGGAGGGTGGAGCAATGAGCAGTTCTTC.

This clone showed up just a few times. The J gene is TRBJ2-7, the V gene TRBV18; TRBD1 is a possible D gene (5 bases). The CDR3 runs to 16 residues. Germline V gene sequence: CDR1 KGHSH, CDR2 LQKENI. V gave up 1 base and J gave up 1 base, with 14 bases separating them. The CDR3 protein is CASSPLQGRSSYEQYF. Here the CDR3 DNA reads TGTGCCAGCTCACCACTCCAGGGCCGTTCGTCCTACGAGCAGTACTTC.

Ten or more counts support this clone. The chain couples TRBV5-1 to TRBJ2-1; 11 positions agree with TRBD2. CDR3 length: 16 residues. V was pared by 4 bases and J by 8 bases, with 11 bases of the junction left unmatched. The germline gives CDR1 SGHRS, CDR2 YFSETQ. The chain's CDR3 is CASSRSLAGGLDEQFF. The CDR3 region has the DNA TGCGCCAGCAGCAGATCCCTAGCGGGAGGTTTAGATGAGCAGTTCTTC.

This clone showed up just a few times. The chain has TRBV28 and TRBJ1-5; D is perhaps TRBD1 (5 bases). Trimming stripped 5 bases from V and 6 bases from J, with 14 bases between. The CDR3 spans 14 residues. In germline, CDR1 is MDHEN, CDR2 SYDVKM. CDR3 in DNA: TGTGCCAGCAGTCCAGACAGACACAGTCAGCCCCAGCATTTT. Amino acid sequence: CASSPDRHSQPQHF.

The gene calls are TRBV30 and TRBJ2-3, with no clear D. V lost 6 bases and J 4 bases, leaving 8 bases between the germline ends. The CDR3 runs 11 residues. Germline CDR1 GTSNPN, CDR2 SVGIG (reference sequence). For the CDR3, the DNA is TGTGCCTGTCACATTGCAGATACGCAGTATTTT. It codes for CACHIADTQYF. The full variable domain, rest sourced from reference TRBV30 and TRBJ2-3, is SQTIHQWPATLVQPVGSPLSLECTVEGTSNPNLYWYRQAAGRGLQLLFYSVGIGQISSEVPQNLSASRPQDRQFILSSKKLLLSDSGFYLCACHIADTQYFGPGTRLTVL.

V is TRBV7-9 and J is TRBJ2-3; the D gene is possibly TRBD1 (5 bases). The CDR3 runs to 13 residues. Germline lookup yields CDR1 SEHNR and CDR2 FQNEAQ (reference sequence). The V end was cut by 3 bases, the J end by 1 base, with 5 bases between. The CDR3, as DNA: TGTGCCAGCAGCTTGGGGCGCACAGATACGCAGTATTTT. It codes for CASSLGRTDTQYF. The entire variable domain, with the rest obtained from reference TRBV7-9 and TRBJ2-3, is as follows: DTGVSQNPRHKITKRGQNVTFRCDPISEHNRLYWYRQTLGQGPEFLTYFQNEAQLEKSRLLSDRFSAERPKGSFSTLEIQRTEQGDSAMYLCASSLGRTDTQYFGPGTRLTVL.

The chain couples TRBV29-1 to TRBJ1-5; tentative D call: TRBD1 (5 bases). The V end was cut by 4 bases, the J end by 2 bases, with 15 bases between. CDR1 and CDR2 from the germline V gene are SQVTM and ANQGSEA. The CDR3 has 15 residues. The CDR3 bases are TGCAGCGTTGCTGGAGGGGATGGGCGCAATCAGCCCCAGCATTTT. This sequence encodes CSVAGGDGRNQPQHF.

CDR3 sequence reads: CASSATGATLIAFF. The CDR3 DNA is TGTGCCAGCAGCGCCACAGGGGCTACCCTTATAGCTTTCTTT. This sequence joins TRBV7-9 and TRBJ1-1; 7 bases align to TRBD1. V lost 5 bases and J lost 10; bases outside the gene matches: 13. The CDR3 runs to 14 residues. Germline-derived CDR1 and CDR2 are SEHNR and FQNEAQ (reference sequence). Based on the CDR3 plus reference TRBV7-9 and TRBJ1-1, the full variable domain is DTGVSQNPRHKITKRGQNVTFRCDPISEHNRLYWYRQTLGQGPEFLTYFQNEAQLEKSRLLSDRFSAERPKGSFSTLEIQRTEQGDSAMYLCASSATGATLIAFFGQGTRLTVV.

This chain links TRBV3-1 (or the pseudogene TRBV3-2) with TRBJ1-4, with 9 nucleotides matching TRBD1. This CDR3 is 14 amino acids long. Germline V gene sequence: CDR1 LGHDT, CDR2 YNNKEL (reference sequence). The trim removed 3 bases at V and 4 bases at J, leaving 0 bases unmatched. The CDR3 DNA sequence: TGTGCCAGCAGCCAGGGACAGGGTAATGAAAAACTGTTTTTT. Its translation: CASSQGQGNEKLFF.

The CDR3 region has the DNA TGTGCCAGCTCACCTTCGGGCAATCAGCCCCAGCATTTT. It specifies CASSPSGNQPQHF. This chain joins TRBV18 and TRBJ1-5; D remains unclear. The V and J ends lost 3 bases and 2 bases respectively, with 5 bases between them. This CDR3 comprises 13 residues. Per germline, CDR1 KGHSH and CDR2 LQKENI.

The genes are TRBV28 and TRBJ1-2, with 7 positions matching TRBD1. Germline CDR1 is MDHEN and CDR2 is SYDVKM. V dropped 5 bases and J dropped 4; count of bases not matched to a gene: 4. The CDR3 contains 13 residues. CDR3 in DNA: TGTGCCAGCAGTCAGACAGGGTTCTATGGCTACACCTTC. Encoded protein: CASSQTGFYGYTF.

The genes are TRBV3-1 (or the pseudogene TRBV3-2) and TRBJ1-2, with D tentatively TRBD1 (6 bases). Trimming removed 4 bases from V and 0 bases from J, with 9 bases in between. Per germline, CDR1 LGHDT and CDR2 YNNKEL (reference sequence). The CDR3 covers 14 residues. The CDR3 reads CASSRDTANYGYTF. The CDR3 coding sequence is TGTGCCAGCAGCCGGGACACCGCTAACTATGGCTACACCTTC.

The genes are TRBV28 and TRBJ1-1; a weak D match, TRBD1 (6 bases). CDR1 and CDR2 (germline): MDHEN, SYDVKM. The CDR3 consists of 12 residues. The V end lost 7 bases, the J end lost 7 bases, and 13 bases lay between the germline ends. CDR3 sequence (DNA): TGTGCCAGCACCGACCGACAGGTTGAAGCTTTCTTT. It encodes CASTDRQVEAFF.

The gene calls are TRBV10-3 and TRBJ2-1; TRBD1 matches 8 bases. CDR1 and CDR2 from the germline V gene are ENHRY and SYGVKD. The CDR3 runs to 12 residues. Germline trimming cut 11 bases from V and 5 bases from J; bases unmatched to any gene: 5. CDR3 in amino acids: CAVAGQDNEQFF. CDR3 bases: TGTGCCGTGGCGGGACAGGACAATGAGCAGTTCTTC.

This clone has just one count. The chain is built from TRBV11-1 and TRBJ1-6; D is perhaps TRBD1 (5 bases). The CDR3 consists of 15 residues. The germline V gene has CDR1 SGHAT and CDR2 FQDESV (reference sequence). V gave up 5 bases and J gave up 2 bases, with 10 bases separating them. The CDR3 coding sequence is TGTGCCAGCAGCCGCAGGGCGACCTATAATTCACCCCTCCACTTT. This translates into CASSRRATYNSPLHF.

This CDR3 is CASSQEWGRGVNEQFF. In nucleotides, the CDR3 is TGCGCCAGCAGCCAAGAGTGGGGTCGGGGGGTCAATGAGCAGTTCTTC. The V gene is TRBV4-3, the J gene TRBJ2-1; 7 bases match TRBD2. CDR1 LGHNA and CDR2 YSLEER come from the germline V gene. J gave up 6 bases and V 0 bases, and 8 bases lay outside the gene matches. This CDR3 has 16 residues.

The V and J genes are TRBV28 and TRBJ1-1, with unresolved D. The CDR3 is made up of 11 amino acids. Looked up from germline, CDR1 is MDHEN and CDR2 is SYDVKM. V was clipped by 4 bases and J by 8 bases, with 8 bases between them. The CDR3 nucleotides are TGTGCCAGCAGTTCCTCCGGGGAAGCTTTCTTT. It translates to CASSSSGEAFF.